What follows are 21 T cell receptor beta chains derived from one specimen sequenced in a study of CD8 T cells in Susac syndrome. Random hexamers were used to reverse transcribe about 0.5 to 1 ug of RNA. TCRdb re-called the immunoSEQ multiplex PCR reads with MiXCR, one entry per CDR3 protein. The repertoire holds 130,000 or so distinct CDR3 sequences, with 65% to 90% as singletons. Sequenced input: CD8+ T cells from PBMCs. Every receptor here comes from a human donor with multiple sclerosis.

The chain joins TRBV6-6 to TRBJ1-2; 10 positions agree with TRBD1. The V segment lost 7 bases and the J segment 4 bases; nucleotides outside the gene matches: 3. The CDR3 covers 13 residues. Germline CDR1 is MNHNY and CDR2 is SVGAGI (reference sequence). This chain's CDR3 is CASTTGGGYGYTF. CDR3 nucleotide sequence: TGTGCCAGCACGACAGGGGGCGGCTATGGCTACACCTTC.

This rearrangement joins TRBV13 to TRBJ2-1, with 7 bases that match TRBD2. Germline V gives CDR1 PRHDT, CDR2 FYEKMQ (reference sequence). The CDR3 consists of 14 residues. Unmatched junction bases numbered 7, after V lost 4 bases and J lost 7 bases. The chain's CDR3 is CASSSGTTLNEQFF. The CDR3 bases are TGTGCCAGCAGCTCCGGGACTACGTTAAATGAGCAGTTCTTC. The whole variable domain, remainder taken from reference TRBV13 and TRBJ2-1, is AAGVIQSPRHLIKEKRETATLKCYPIPRHDTVYWYQQGPGQDPQFLISFYEKMQSDKGSIPDRFSAQQFSDYHSELNMSSLELGDSALYFCASSSGTTLNEQFFGPGTRLTVL.

The V and J genes are TRBV4-3 and TRBJ1-1; D is unclear. V lost 0 bases and J 0 bases, leaving 5 bases between the germline ends. The germline CDR1 and CDR2 sequences are LGHNA and YSLEER. The CDR3 covers 14 residues. The CDR3 nucleotides are TGCGCCAGCAGCCAAGATAACGTGAACACTGAAGCTTTCTTT. Residues: CASSQDNVNTEAFF.

The J gene is TRBJ2-4, the V gene TRBV29-1; 7 bases are a match to TRBD1. From germline, CDR1 is SQVTM and CDR2 ANQGSEA. The CDR3 has 15 amino acids. Trimming cost V 5 bases and J 0 bases; bases outside gene matches: 7. In DNA, the CDR3 is TGCAGCGTTCCCGACAGGGAACTAGCCAAAAACATTCAGTACTTC. This encodes CSVPDRELAKNIQYF.

This clonotype came up once. The chain links TRBV30 to TRBJ2-3; D remains ambiguous. There are 14 residues in the CDR3. Germline-derived CDR1 and CDR2 are GTSNPN and SVGIG (reference sequence). Trimming stripped 1 base from V and 0 bases from J, with 8 bases between. DNA of the CDR3: TGTGCCTGGAGTGAGACACTTAGCACAGATACGCAGTATTTT. Amino acid sequence: CAWSETLSTDTQYF.

The V gene is TRBV7-9, the J gene TRBJ1-5; TRBD1 might be the D (5 bases). Germline loops: CDR1 SEHNR, CDR2 FQNEAQ (reference sequence). This CDR3 has 15 residues. V dropped 1 base and J dropped 3 bases, with 10 bases sitting between them. CDR3 DNA sequence: TGTGCCAGCAGCTTAGGAGTAGGGGACAATCAGCCCCAGCATTTT. It yields the protein CASSLGVGDNQPQHF.

The gene calls are TRBV27 and TRBJ2-1; perhaps TRBD1 as D (5 bases). Trimming cost V 3 bases and J 6 bases, with 12 bases left between them. This CDR3 is 14 amino acids long. Germline assignment: CDR1 MNHEY and CDR2 SMNVEV (reference sequence). CDR3 sequence reads: CASSFLGPSNEQFF. CDR3 DNA: TGTGCCAGCAGTTTCTTGGGGCCATCCAATGAGCAGTTCTTC.

The chain has TRBV4-1 and TRBJ1-1; D is perhaps TRBD1 (5 bases). CDR3 size: 14 residues. V gave up 0 bases and J gave up 11 bases, with 16 bases separating them. Per the germline V gene, CDR1 is MGHRA and CDR2 is YSYEKL. The CDR3 spells CASSQDSKWDGAFF. Here the CDR3 DNA reads TGCGCCAGCAGCCAAGATTCGAAGTGGGACGGGGCTTTCTTT.

CDR3 nucleotides: TGTGCCAGCAGCTTCGGGGGGGCGTTCAATGAGCAGTTCTTC. This encodes CASSFGGAFNEQFF. The V call is TRBV5-6, the J call TRBJ2-1; 8 positions agree with TRBD2. With 2 bases clipped from V and 6 bases from J, the junction kept 4 bases outside the gene matches. Per the germline V gene, CDR1 is SGHDT and CDR2 is YYEEEE. This CDR3 has 14 residues.

The rearrangement uses TRBV9 and TRBJ2-5; the D gene is possibly TRBD1 (6 bases). V dropped 0 bases and J dropped 1 base, with 10 bases sitting between them. The CDR3 is made up of 15 amino acids. CDR1 is SGDLS and CDR2 is YYNGEE in the germline V gene. Here the CDR3 reads CASSVGTATQETQYF. The CDR3 DNA is TGTGCCAGCAGCGTAGGGACAGCCACCCAAGAGACCCAGTACTTC.

This clonotype came up a few times. The rearrangement uses TRBV6-1 and TRBJ2-2; D unclear. The V end was cut by 7 bases, the J end by 0 bases, with 12 bases between. The CDR3 covers 15 residues. Germline V gives CDR1 MNHNS, CDR2 SASEGT. The CDR3 reads CASTGEPANTGELFF. The DNA for the CDR3 is TGTGCCAGCACTGGAGAGCCCGCGAACACCGGGGAGCTGTTTTTT.

This chain links TRBV21-1 with TRBJ2-3; the table calls TRBD2, which could not be checked here. TRBV21-1 is described as a pseudogene. The CDR3 is made up of 15 amino acids. In DNA, the CDR3 is TGTGCCAGCAGCAAAGGTAGCGGGAGTCCAGATACGCAGTATTTT. Translated: CASSKGSGSPDTQYF.

This clonotype was found a few times. The J gene is TRBJ1-5, the V gene TRBV4-1; D not resolved. The CDR3 totals 14 residues. Trimming left V 1 base short and J 7 bases short, with 11 bases between. The germline CDR1 and CDR2 sequences are MGHRA and YSYEKL. As DNA, the CDR3 is TGCGCCAGCAGCCAAGGGGCAGGAGGCCAGCCCCAGCATTTT. Translated: CASSQGAGGQPQHF.

The V gene is TRBV12-3 or TRBV12-4, the J gene TRBJ2-5; a weak D match, TRBD2 (5 bases). Trimming cost V 2 bases and J 1 base, with 11 bases left between them. This CDR3 contains 15 residues. The CDR3 loop is CASSLILSGQETQYF. The CDR3 coding sequence is TGTGCCAGCAGTTTAATATTGAGCGGCCAAGAGACCCAGTACTTC.

This chain joins TRBV20-1 and TRBJ1-1, with D tentatively TRBD1 (5 bases). Trimming took off 4 bases at V and 1 base at J, with 16 bases between the two ends. The CDR3 is made up of 15 amino acids. Germline V gene data show CDR1 as DFQATT and CDR2 as SNEGSKA (reference sequence). The CDR3 is CSAIPPGTGNTEAFF. For the CDR3, the DNA is TGCAGTGCTATCCCCCCGGGGACCGGGAACACTGAAGCTTTCTTT.

This clonotype turned up a few times. The V and J genes are TRBV5-1 and TRBJ2-1; maybe TRBD1 (5 bases). CDR3 size: 21 residues. The V gene lost 4 bases and the J gene lost 1 base, with 30 bases spanning the gap. Germline V gives CDR1 SGHRS, CDR2 YFSETQ. The CDR3: CASSNSQQDYPMPGSYNEQFF. The CDR3 coding sequence is TGCGCCAGCAGCAACTCACAACAGGATTATCCCATGCCAGGGTCCTACAATGAGCAGTTCTTC. The full variable domain, completed using reference TRBV5-1 and TRBJ2-1, is KAGVTQTPRYLIKTRGQQVTLSCSPISGHRSVSWYQQTPGQGLQFLFEYFSETQRNKGNFPGRFSGRQFSNSRSEMNVSTLELGDSALYLCASSNSQQDYPMPGSYNEQFFGPGTRLTVL.

The chain has TRBV6-6 and TRBJ2-1; no clear D. The CDR3 extends over 16 amino acids. From germline, CDR1 is MNHNY and CDR2 SVGAGI (reference sequence). V lost 6 bases, J lost 2 bases, and 17 bases lay in between. DNA of the CDR3: TGTGCCAGCAGATCCTCAGAGCAAGGTACCTACAATGAGCAGTTCTTC. Translation gives CASRSSEQGTYNEQFF.

This clonotype has a handful of counts. This rearrangement joins TRBV13 to TRBJ2-1; 12 bases align to TRBD1. The ends lost 4 bases at V and 8 bases at J; junction bases unmatched: 6. The CDR3 is 15 residues long. Germline V gene lookup returns CDR1 PRHDT and CDR2 FYEKMQ (reference sequence). As DNA, the CDR3 is TGTGCCAGCAGCTCGGGGACAGGGGGCTCGTATGAGCAGTTCTTC. Protein product: CASSSGTGGSYEQFF.

This clonotype was counted only a few times. The chain combines TRBV7-2 with TRBJ2-7; tentative D call: TRBD2 (7 bases). Germline CDR1 SGHTA, CDR2 FQGNSA. Deletions cut 8 bases from V and 0 bases from J, with 17 bases between. The CDR3 is made up of 15 amino acids. CDR3 residues: CASGDYRDPSYEQYF. The CDR3 DNA follows: TGTGCCAGCGGGGACTACAGGGACCCCTCCTACGAGCAGTACTTC.

V gene TRBV9 combines with J gene TRBJ1-2; D is perhaps TRBD1 (6 bases). There are 15 residues in the CDR3. The V end was cut by 1 base, the J end by 6 bases, with 16 bases between. Germline V gene lookup returns CDR1 SGDLS and CDR2 YYNGEE. Here the CDR3 reads CASSVQTTGSDGYTF. CDR3 bases: TGTGCCAGCAGCGTACAGACCACAGGGTCGGATGGCTACACCTTC.

The V and J genes are TRBV9 and TRBJ2-3, with a weak D call TRBD1 (7 bases). The CDR3 is 17 residues long. In germline, CDR1 is SGDLS, CDR2 YYNGEE. The V end lost 4 bases, the J end lost 1 base, and 19 bases lay between the germline ends. CDR3 DNA sequence: TGTGCCAGCAGCCCACCCAGGGGGGAAGAGGGCACAGATACGCAGTATTTT. Its translation: CASSPPRGEEGTDTQYF.